These 27 T cell receptor beta chains were all obtained from the same sample, sequenced in a study of graft-versus-host responses after intestinal transplantation (dated by TCRdb to the early 2020s). The time point label, read with the paper, signifies: cells obtained before transplantation from donor or recipient. The antigens for these receptors are not known. Receptors were amplified or captured by the immunoSEQ multiplex PCR assay. As stored in TCRdb, this immuneACCESS dataset retains in-frame rearrangements with V and J assigned. A fraction of the clones does not appear; measured against another copy, unresolved V genes explain less than half of the discrepancy, and the remainder lacks a known reason. This sample has 100,000 to 110,000 clones in its table, and roughly 84% of those were observed once. The top ten clones comprise 0.95% of the sample. Sequences were derived from unstimulated CD4+ T cells sorted from spleen or lymph node cells, sampled before transplant. The receptors stem from a human donor who was the organ donor for an intestinal transplant.

The chain recombines TRBV10-3 with TRBJ1-2, with 10 bases lining up with TRBD1. The V gene end was trimmed by 0 bases and the J gene end by 4 bases; junction bases not matched to a gene: 5. The CDR3 totals 16 residues. Germline assignment: CDR1 ENHRY and CDR2 SYGVKD. The CDR3 DNA is TGTGCCATCAGTGAGTCGGGACAGGGGTTCAGCTATGGCTACACCTTC. Amino acids: CAISESGQGFSYGYTF.

The V call is TRBV4-1, the J call TRBJ1-5; D uncertain. Trimming shortened V by 0 bases and J by 2 bases, and 5 bases separated the two germline ends. Germline V gene data show CDR1 as MGHRA and CDR2 as YSYEKL. This CDR3 contains 14 residues. CDR3 amino acids: CASSQDPGNQPQHF. The CDR3, as DNA: TGCGCCAGCAGCCAAGATCCAGGCAATCAGCCCCAGCATTTT.

The chain combines TRBV15 with TRBJ2-5, with D perhaps matching TRBD1 or TRBD2 (5 bases each). The germline V gene has CDR1 LNHNV and CDR2 YYDKDF (reference sequence). V dropped 1 base and J dropped 7 bases, with 22 bases sitting between them. This CDR3 has 17 residues. CDR3 region: CATSRGNPRGPGRTQYF. CDR3 nucleotide sequence: TGTGCCACCAGCAGAGGGAACCCCCGCGGCCCAGGGAGGACCCAGTACTTC. The entire variable domain, with the rest obtained from reference TRBV15 and TRBJ2-5, is as follows: DAMVIQNPRYQVTQFGKPVTLSCSQTLNHNVMYWYQQKSSQAPKLLFHYYDKDFNNEADTPDNFQSRRPNTSFCFLDIRSPGLGDTAMYLCATSRGNPRGPGRTQYFGPGTRLLVL.

The V call is TRBV6-5, the J call TRBJ2-2, with no clear D. The V gene lost 0 bases and the J gene lost 6 bases, with 5 bases spanning the gap. The germline gives CDR1 MNHEY, CDR2 SVGAGI. This CDR3 contains 13 residues. CDR3 sequence reads: CASSYSIPGELFF. CDR3 sequence (DNA): TGTGCCAGCAGTTACTCGATTCCCGGGGAGCTGTTTTTT.

The rearrangement uses TRBV6-5 and TRBJ2-3; D not certain. Germline V gives CDR1 MNHEY, CDR2 SVGAGI. The CDR3 spans 12 residues. V shed 6 bases and J shed 3 bases, with 7 bases lying between them. The CDR3 coding sequence is TGTGCCAGCAGCCAAAATACAGATACGCAGTATTTT. This translates into CASSQNTDTQYF.

The V and J genes are TRBV18 and TRBJ1-1, with a weak D call TRBD1 (5 bases). CDR3 size: 14 residues. V lost 6 bases to trimming and J lost 0 bases, with 11 bases between them. Germline CDR1 reads KGHSH; CDR2 reads LQKENI. For the CDR3, the DNA is TGTGCCAGCTCGAGGACAAGCATGAACACTGAAGCTTTCTTT. Translating it yields CASSRTSMNTEAFF.

This clone came up a few times. The chain uses TRBV5-6 and TRBJ1-3; D unresolved. V was pared by 0 bases and J by 3 bases, with 7 bases between. The CDR3 spans 14 residues. The germline V gene has CDR1 SGHDT and CDR2 YYEEEE. The CDR3 region is CASSLGGFGNTIYF. In DNA form, the CDR3 reads TGTGCCAGCAGCTTGGGAGGTTTTGGAAACACCATATATTTT.

The genes are TRBV5-1 and TRBJ2-6; TRBD1 agrees at 7 bases. The J segment lost 0 bases and the V segment lost 0 bases, leaving 6 bases of the junction unmatched. Germline V gene lookup returns CDR1 SGHRS and CDR2 YFSETQ. The CDR3 has 18 amino acids. The CDR3 DNA follows: TGCGCCAGCAGCTTGGTGGGGACAGCCTACTCTGGGGCCAACGTCCTGACTTTC. Encoded protein: CASSLVGTAYSGANVLTF.

The rearrangement uses TRBV6-1 and TRBJ1-2; D is undetermined. V was trimmed by 5 bases and J by 2 bases, leaving 3 bases between them. Germline CDR1 MNHNS, CDR2 SASEGT. The CDR3 covers 11 residues. The CDR3 spells CASSRNYGYTF. The CDR3 coding sequence is TGTGCCAGCAGTCGGAACTATGGCTACACCTTC.

This clone was counted a single time. The chain joins TRBV25-1 to TRBJ1-5, with D unresolved. Trimming left V 5 bases short and J 3 bases short, with 8 bases between. The CDR3 totals 13 residues. Germline CDR1 MGHDK, CDR2 SYGVNS. The CDR3 nucleotides are TGTGCCAGCAGTCAAGGGTTCAATCAGCCCCAGCATTTT. Translation gives CASSQGFNQPQHF. Filled out from reference TRBV25-1 and TRBJ1-5, the complete variable domain reads EADIYQTPRYLVIGTGKKITLECSQTMGHDKMYWYQQDPGMELHLIHYSYGVNSTEKGDLSSESTVSRIRTEHFPLTLESARPSHTSQYLCASSQGFNQPQHFGDGTRLSIL.

The chain has TRBV5-1 and TRBJ1-2; D possibly corresponds to TRBD1 (5 bases). The CDR3 extends over 13 amino acids. V was shortened by 2 bases and J by 8 bases, with 13 bases between the two germline ends. Germline V lookup: CDR1 SGHRS, CDR2 YFSETQ. CDR3 residues: CASSLRAGNGYTF. The CDR3 nucleotides read TGCGCCAGCAGCTTAAGGGCAGGGAACGGCTACACCTTC.

The sample holds a few counts of this clone. This CDR3 reads CASSIERRDRGNQPQHF. DNA of the CDR3: TGTGCCAGTAGTATAGAAAGAAGGGACAGGGGCAATCAGCCCCAGCATTTT. This chain links TRBV19 with TRBJ1-5, with 9 nucleotides matching TRBD1. Germline V gene lookup returns CDR1 LNHDA and CDR2 SQIVND (reference sequence). Trimming cost V 0 bases and J 2 bases; bases outside gene matches: 5. The CDR3 sequence is 17 residues long.

CDR3 in DNA: TGCGCCAGCAGACCAGGGGGCCCTACTGAAGCTTTCTTT. Residues: CASRPGGPTEAFF. The rearrangement links TRBV10-2 to TRBJ1-1, with 8 bases identical to TRBD1. V lost 6 bases and J lost 5; bases outside the gene matches: 5. The CDR3 consists of 13 residues. The V gene's germline CDR1 is WSHSY and CDR2 SAAADI.

CDR3 in DNA: TGTGCCAGCAGCCCAAGCGGGGGGGCCTCGGACGAGCAGTACTTC. It encodes CASSPSGGASDEQYF. The chain carries TRBV7-9 and TRBJ2-7, with 10 bases that match TRBD2. CDR1 is SEHNR, CDR2 FQNEAQ, per germline (reference sequence). Germline trimming cut 5 bases from V and 5 bases from J; bases unmatched to any gene: 9. This CDR3 has 15 residues.

The V and J genes are TRBV7-9 and TRBJ2-5; 9 positions match TRBD1. Germline lookup yields CDR1 SEHNR and CDR2 FQNEAQ (reference sequence). The CDR3 consists of 15 residues. Trimming cost V 1 base and J 4 bases; bases outside gene matches: 4. The CDR3 nucleotides read TGTGCCAGCAGCTTAGGCTTGACAGGGGGAGAGACCCAGTACTTC. This codes for CASSLGLTGGETQYF.

DNA of the CDR3: TGTGCCAGCATGGGCAGGGGTAACTATGGCTACACCTTC. Residues: CASMGRGNYGYTF. This chain connects TRBV27 to TRBJ1-2; D perhaps matches TRBD1 (6 bases). Germline CDR1 and CDR2: MNHEY and SMNVEV (reference sequence). There are 13 residues in the CDR3. With 7 bases removed from V and 1 base from J, the gap between germline ends came to 10 bases.

V and J are TRBV19 and TRBJ1-5; 8 bases agree with TRBD1. Germline V lookup: CDR1 LNHDA, CDR2 SQIVND (reference sequence). Trimming at V came to 5 bases and at J to 7 bases, leaving 7 bases not matched to a gene. The CDR3 length is 14 residues. Here the CDR3 reads CASSLPGGGQPQHF. The CDR3, as DNA: TGTGCCAGTAGTTTGCCAGGGGGCGGGCAGCCCCAGCATTTT.

J is TRBJ1-6 and V is TRBV6-5; unclear D gene. CDR3 length equals 12 residues. Trimming took off 5 bases at V and 10 bases at J, with 9 bases between the two ends. In germline, CDR1 is MNHEY, CDR2 SVGAGI. The CDR3 nucleotides are TGTGCCAGCAGTACTATTCGGTCACCCCTCCACTTT. Amino acid sequence: CASSTIRSPLHF.

The chain recombines TRBV5-1 with TRBJ2-2; D uncertain. V was trimmed by 1 base and J by 3 bases, leaving 4 bases between them. Per the germline V gene, CDR1 is SGHRS and CDR2 is YFSETQ. The CDR3 runs to 13 residues. The CDR3 DNA reads TGCGCCAGCAGCTTGCGGGACACCGGGGAGCTGTTTTTT. It is translated as CASSLRDTGELFF.

The gene calls are TRBV9 and TRBJ1-6; unclear D gene. The CDR3 spans 17 residues. Germline assignment: CDR1 SGDLS and CDR2 YYNGEE. The ends were cut back, 3 bases at V and 0 bases at J, with 13 bases in the middle. CDR3: CASSEAAPSSYNSPLHF. CDR3 DNA: TGTGCCAGCAGCGAAGCTGCGCCGAGCTCCTATAATTCACCCCTCCACTTT.

V usage is TRBV28 and J usage is TRBJ1-5; 8 nucleotides align to TRBD1. The CDR3 has 19 amino acids. Losses at the gene ends were 0 bases for V and 1 base for J; bases not matched to a gene: 11. The germline gives CDR1 MDHEN, CDR2 SYDVKM. CDR3 in amino acids: CASSLWTGEVLMSNQPQHF. The CDR3 bases are TGTGCCAGCAGTTTATGGACAGGGGAAGTATTAATGAGCAATCAGCCCCAGCATTTT.

The rearrangement uses TRBV4-2 and TRBJ2-4; unclear D gene. Per germline, CDR1 LGHNA and CDR2 YNFKEQ. This CDR3 contains 17 residues. Trimming took 0 bases from V and 1 from J, leaving 13 bases between them. The CDR3 coding sequence is TGTGCCAGCAGCCAAGACTCCGCCCCCGACGCCAAAAACATTCAGTACTTC. The encoded protein is CASSQDSAPDAKNIQYF.

V and J are TRBV6-1 and TRBJ2-1; 9 bases are a match to TRBD1. CDR1 is MNHNS and CDR2 is SASEGT in the germline V gene. CDR3 length equals 15 residues. J lost 8 bases, V lost 4 bases, and 9 bases had no gene match. The CDR3 DNA follows: TGTGCCAGCAGTGCCCGGGACAGGGAAGGTGATGAGCAGTTCTTC. Translating it yields CASSARDREGDEQFF.

This rearrangement joins TRBV19 to TRBJ1-2; D is possibly TRBD1 (5 bases). Deletions cut 10 bases from V and 3 bases from J, with 12 bases between. The CDR3 consists of 12 residues. From germline, CDR1 is LNHDA and CDR2 SQIVND (reference sequence). The CDR3 DNA is TGTGCCACCGTTGGGGGGGACTATGGCTACACCTTC. As protein: CATVGGDYGYTF. Together with reference TRBV19 and TRBJ1-2, the CDR3 gives the full variable domain: DGGITQSPKYLFRKEGQNVTLSCEQNLNHDAMYWYRQDPGQGLRLIYYSQIVNDFQKGDIAEGYSVSREKKESFPLTVTSAQKNPTAFYLCATVGGDYGYTFGSGTRLTVV.

The genes are TRBV5-1 and TRBJ2-3; 7 bases match TRBD1. This CDR3 comprises 16 residues. CDR1 SGHRS and CDR2 YFSETQ come from the germline V gene. With V trimmed by 0 bases and J by 6 bases, 10 bases remained unmatched. For the CDR3, the DNA is TGCGCCAGCAGCTTGGCAGGCGACAGGGTAAGCGATACGCAGTATTTT. It translates to CASSLAGDRVSDTQYF.

The rearrangement joins TRBV11-3 to TRBJ2-1; 8 bases are a match to TRBD1. CDR1 is SGHNT, CDR2 YENEEA, per germline. With 3 bases clipped from V and 8 bases from J, the junction kept 3 bases outside the gene matches. CDR3 length: 13 amino acids. The DNA for the CDR3 is TGTGCCAGCAGCTTGGACAGGGTTCATGAGCAGTTCTTC. This translates into CASSLDRVHEQFF. The full variable domain, rest sourced from reference TRBV11-3 and TRBJ2-1, is EAGVVQSPRYKIIEKKQPVAFWCNPISGHNTLYWYLQNLGQGPELLIRYENEEAVDDSQLPKDRFSAERLKGVDSTLKIQPAELGDSAVYLCASSLDRVHEQFFGPGTRLTVL.

V is TRBV7-2 and J is TRBJ1-5; D is perhaps TRBD1 (6 bases). The CDR3 sequence is 21 residues long. CDR1 SGHTA and CDR2 FQGNSA come from the germline V gene. Trimming took 0 bases from V and 0 from J, leaving 24 bases between them. CDR3 nucleotides: TGTGCCAGCAGCTTAGCCCTAATCGCGTACAGGGCACCTTATAGCAATCAGCCCCAGCATTTT. Amino acid sequence: CASSLALIAYRAPYSNQPQHF.